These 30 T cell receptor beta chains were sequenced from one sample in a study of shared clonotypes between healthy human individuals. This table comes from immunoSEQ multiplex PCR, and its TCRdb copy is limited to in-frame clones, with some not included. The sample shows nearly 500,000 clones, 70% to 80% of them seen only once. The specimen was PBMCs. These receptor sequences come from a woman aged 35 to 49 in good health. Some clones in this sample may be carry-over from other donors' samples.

The CDR3 here is CASRPSGSSYEQYF. The CDR3 coding sequence is TGTGCCAGCAGGCCTAGCGGGAGCTCCTACGAGCAGTACTTC. The chain employs TRBV5-5 and TRBJ2-7; the match to TRBD2 covers 10 bases. This CDR3 spans 14 amino acids. Per the germline V gene, CDR1 is SGHKS and CDR2 is YYEKEE (reference sequence). Trimming took 5 bases from V and 0 from J; bases not matched to a gene: 2.

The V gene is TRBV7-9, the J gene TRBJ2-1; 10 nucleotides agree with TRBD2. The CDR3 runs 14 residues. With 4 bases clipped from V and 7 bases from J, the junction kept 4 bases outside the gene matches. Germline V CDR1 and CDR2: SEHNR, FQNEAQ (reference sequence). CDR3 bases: TGTGCCAGCAGCTCTAGCGGGAGAGGGAATGAGCAGTTCTTC. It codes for CASSSSGRGNEQFF.

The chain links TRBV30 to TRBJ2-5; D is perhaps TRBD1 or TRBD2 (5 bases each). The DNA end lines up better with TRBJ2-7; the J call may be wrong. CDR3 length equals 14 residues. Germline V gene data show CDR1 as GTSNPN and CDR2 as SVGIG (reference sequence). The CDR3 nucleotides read TGTGCCTGGAGTGCGGGGCAGGGCCCCTACGAGCAGTACTTC. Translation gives CAWSAGQGPYEQYF.

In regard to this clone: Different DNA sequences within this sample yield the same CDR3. The CDR3 DNA follows: TGTGCCAGCAGCTCCCCCCACAGGGAAGACACTGAAGCTTTCTTT. Translated: CASSSPHREDTEAFF. The rearrangement uses TRBV28 and TRBJ1-1, with a weak D call TRBD1 (6 bases). The CDR3 has 15 residues. The V gene lost 6 bases and the J gene lost 3 bases, with 17 bases spanning the gap. The germline CDR1 and CDR2 sequences are MDHEN and SYDVKM.

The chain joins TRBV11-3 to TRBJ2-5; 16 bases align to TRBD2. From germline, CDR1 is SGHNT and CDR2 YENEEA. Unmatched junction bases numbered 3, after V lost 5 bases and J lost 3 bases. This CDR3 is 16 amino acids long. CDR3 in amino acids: CASSKGLAGGEETQYF. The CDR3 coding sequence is TGTGCCAGCAGCAAGGGACTAGCGGGAGGGGAAGAGACCCAGTACTTC.

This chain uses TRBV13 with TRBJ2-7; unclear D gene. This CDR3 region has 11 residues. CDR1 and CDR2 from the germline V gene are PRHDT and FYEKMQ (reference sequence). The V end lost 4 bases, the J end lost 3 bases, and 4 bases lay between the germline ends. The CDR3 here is CASSSGYEQYF. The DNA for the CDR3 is TGTGCCAGCAGCTCTGGCTACGAGCAGTACTTC.

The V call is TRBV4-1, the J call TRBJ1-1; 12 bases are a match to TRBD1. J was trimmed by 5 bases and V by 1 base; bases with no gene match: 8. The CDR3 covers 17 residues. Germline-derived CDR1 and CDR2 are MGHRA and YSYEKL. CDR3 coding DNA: TGCGCCAGCAGCCAAGTGGGACAGGGGGCGGTAGGTACTGAAGCTTTCTTT. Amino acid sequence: CASSQVGQGAVGTEAFF.

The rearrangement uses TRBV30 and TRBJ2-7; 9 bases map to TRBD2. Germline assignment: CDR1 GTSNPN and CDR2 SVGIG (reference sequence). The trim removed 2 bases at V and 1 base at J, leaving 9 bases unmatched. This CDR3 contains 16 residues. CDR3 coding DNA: TGTGCCTGGAGTCTATATGTGACTAGCGGTTCCTACGAGCAGTACTTC. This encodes CAWSLYVTSGSYEQYF.

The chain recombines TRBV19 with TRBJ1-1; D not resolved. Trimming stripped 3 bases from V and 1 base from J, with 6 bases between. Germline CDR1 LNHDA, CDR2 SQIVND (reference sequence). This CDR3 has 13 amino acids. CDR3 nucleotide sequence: TGTGCCAGTAGTATGCGGGCGAACACTGAAGCTTTCTTT. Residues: CASSMRANTEAFF. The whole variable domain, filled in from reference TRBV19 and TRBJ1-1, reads DGGITQSPKYLFRKEGQNVTLSCEQNLNHDAMYWYRQDPGQGLRLIYYSQIVNDFQKGDIAEGYSVSREKKESFPLTVTSAQKNPTAFYLCASSMRANTEAFFGQGTRLTVV.

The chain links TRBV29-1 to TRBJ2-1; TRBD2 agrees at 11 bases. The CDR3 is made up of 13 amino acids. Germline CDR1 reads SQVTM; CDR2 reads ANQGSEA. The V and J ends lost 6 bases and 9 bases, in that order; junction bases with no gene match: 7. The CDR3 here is CSVSSGRIGEQFF. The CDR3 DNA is TGCAGCGTCTCTAGCGGGAGGATAGGTGAGCAGTTCTTC.

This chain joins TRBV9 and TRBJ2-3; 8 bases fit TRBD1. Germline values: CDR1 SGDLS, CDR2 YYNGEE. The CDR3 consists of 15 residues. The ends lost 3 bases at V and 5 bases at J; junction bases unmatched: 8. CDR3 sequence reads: CASSARGLVLDTQYF. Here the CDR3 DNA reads TGTGCCAGCAGCGCCAGGGGGCTGGTTCTAGATACGCAGTATTTT.

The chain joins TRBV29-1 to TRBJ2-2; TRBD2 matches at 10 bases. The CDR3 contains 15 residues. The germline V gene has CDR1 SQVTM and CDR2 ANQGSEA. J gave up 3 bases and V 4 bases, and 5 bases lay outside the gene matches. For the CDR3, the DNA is TGCAGCGTTGGAAATCTAGCGGGAGACACCGGGGAGCTGTTTTTT. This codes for CSVGNLAGDTGELFF.

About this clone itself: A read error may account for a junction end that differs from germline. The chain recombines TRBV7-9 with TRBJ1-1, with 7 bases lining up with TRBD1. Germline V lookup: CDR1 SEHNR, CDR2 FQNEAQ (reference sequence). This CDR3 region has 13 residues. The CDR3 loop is CAGSLEGATEAFF. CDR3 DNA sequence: TGTGCCGGCAGCTTAGAGGGGGCCACTGAAGCTTTCTTT. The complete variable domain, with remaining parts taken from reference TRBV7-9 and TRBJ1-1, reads DTGVSQNPRHKITKRGQNVTFRCDPISEHNRLYWYRQTLGQGPEFLTYFQNEAQLEKSRLLSDRFSAERPKGSFSTLEIQRTEQGDSAMYLCAGSLEGATEAFFGQGTRLTVV.

The CDR3: CASSSWGRDHTGELFF. Here the CDR3 DNA reads TGTGCCAGTAGTAGTTGGGGGAGGGACCACACCGGGGAGCTGTTTTTT. V usage is TRBV19 and J usage is TRBJ2-2; 7 bases match TRBD2. Germline V gene sequence: CDR1 LNHDA, CDR2 SQIVND (reference sequence). The CDR3 loop spans 16 amino acids. V lost 4 bases and J lost 3; bases outside the gene matches: 8.

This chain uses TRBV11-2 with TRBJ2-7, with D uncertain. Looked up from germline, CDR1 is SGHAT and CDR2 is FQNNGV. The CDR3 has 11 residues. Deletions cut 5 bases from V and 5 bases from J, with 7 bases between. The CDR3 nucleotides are TGTGCCAGCAGCCCCCGTGACGAGCAGTACTTC. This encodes CASSPRDEQYF.

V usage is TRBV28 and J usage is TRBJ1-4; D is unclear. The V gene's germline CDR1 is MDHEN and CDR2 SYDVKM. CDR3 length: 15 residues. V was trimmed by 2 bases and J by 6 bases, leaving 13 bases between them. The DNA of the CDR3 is TGTGCCAGCAGTTTACTCGCCCGGTCCTATGAAAAACTGTTTTTT. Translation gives CASSLLARSYEKLFF.

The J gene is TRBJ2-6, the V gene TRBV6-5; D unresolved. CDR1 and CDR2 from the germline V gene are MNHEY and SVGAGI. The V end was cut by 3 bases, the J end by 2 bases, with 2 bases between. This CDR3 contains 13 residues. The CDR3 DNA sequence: TGTGCCAGCAGTTATGCTGGGGCCAACGTCCTGACTTTC. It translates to CASSYAGANVLTF.

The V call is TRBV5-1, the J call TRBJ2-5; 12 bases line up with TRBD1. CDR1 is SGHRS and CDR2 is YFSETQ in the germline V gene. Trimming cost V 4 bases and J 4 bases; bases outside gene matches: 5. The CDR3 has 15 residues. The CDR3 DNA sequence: TGCGCCAGCAGCCCGGGACAGGGGGCCCCAGAGACCCAGTACTTC. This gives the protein CASSPGQGAPETQYF.

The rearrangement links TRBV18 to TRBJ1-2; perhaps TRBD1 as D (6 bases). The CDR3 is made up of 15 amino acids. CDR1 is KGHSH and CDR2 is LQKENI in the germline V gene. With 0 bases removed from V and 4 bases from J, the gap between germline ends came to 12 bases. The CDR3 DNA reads TGTGCCAGCTCACCACCGGGGGCCCGGGCCTATGGCTACACCTTC. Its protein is CASSPPGARAYGYTF.

CDR3 DNA sequence: TGTGCCAGCAGTTTCAGTCGCGGCACAGATACGCAGTATTTT. Its protein is CASSFSRGTDTQYF. V is TRBV27 and J is TRBJ2-3; D ambiguous. The CDR3 has 14 amino acids. V was trimmed by 3 bases and J by 1 base, leaving 8 bases between them. Germline CDR1 MNHEY, CDR2 SMNVEV (reference sequence).

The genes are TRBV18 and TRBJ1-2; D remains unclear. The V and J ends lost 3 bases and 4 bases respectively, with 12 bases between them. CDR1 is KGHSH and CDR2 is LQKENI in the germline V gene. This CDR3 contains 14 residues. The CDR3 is CASSPAADSYGYTF. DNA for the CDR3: TGTGCCAGCTCACCGGCGGCAGATTCCTATGGCTACACCTTC.

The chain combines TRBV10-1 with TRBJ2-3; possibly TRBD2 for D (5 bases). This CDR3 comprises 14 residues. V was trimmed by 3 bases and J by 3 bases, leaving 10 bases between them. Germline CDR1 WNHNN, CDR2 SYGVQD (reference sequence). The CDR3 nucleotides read TGCGCCAGCAGTGACCCGGGAATTACAGATACGCAGTATTTT. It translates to CASSDPGITDTQYF.

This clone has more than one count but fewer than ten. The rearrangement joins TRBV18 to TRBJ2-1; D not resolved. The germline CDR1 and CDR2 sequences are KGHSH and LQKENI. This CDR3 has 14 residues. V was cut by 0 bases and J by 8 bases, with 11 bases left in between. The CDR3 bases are TGTGCCAGCTCACCACCGAGCGTTGGCGATGAGCAGTTCTTC. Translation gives CASSPPSVGDEQFF.

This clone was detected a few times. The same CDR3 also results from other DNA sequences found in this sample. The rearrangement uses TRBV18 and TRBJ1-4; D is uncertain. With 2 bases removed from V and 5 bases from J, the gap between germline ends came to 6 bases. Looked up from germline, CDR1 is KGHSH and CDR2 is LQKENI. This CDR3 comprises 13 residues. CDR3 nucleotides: TGTGCCAGCTCACCATCTGGGAATGAAAAACTGTTTTTT. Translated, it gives CASSPSGNEKLFF.

The CDR3 region has the DNA TGTGCCAGCTCCCGTGACAGAGCTAGCACAGATACGCAGTATTTT. It translates to CASSRDRASTDTQYF. V usage is TRBV18 and J usage is TRBJ2-3; maybe TRBD1 (5 bases). The CDR3 is 15 residues long. CDR1 is KGHSH and CDR2 is LQKENI in the germline V gene. V lost 6 bases and J lost 0, with 13 bases in between.

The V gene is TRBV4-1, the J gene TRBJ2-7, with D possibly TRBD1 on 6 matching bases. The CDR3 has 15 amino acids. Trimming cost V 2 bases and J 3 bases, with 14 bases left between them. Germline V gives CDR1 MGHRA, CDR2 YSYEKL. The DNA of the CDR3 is TGCGCCAGCAGCCAATCGGACAGCAAGCACTACGAGCAGTACTTC. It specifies CASSQSDSKHYEQYF.

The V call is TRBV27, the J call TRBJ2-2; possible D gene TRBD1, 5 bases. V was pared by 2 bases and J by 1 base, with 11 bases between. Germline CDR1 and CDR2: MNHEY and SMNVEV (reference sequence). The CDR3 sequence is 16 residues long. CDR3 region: CASSLPRTGNTGELFF. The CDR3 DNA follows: TGTGCCAGCAGTTTACCGCGCACAGGGAACACCGGGGAGCTGTTTTTT.

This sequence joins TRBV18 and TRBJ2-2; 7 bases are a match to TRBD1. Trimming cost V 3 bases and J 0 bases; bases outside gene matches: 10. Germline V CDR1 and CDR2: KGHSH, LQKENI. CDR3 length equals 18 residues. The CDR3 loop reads CASSPTGQPLANTGELFF. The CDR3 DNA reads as TGTGCCAGCTCACCTACGGGACAGCCCCTCGCGAACACCGGGGAGCTGTTTTTT.

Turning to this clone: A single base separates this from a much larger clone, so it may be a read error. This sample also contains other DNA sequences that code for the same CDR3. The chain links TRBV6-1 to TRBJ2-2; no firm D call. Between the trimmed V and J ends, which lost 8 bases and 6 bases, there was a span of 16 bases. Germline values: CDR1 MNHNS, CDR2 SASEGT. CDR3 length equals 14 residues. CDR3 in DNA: TGTGCCAGCGGCGGCGGCTCGTACGCCGGGGAGCTGTTTTTT. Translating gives CASGGGSYAGELFF.

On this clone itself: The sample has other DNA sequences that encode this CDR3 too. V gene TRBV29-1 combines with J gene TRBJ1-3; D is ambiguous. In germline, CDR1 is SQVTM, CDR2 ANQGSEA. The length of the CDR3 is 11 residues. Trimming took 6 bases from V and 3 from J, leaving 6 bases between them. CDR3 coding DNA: TGCAGCGTGGAGAATGGAAACACCATATATTTT. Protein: CSVENGNTIYF.